This TCR beta chain was captured by sequencing in a study of Ad26.COV2.S vaccination and SARS-CoV-2 variants. The method was immunoSEQ multiplex PCR; TCRdb's version includes in-frame clones alone and lacks a portion of them. The sample contains about 680,000 clones, approximately 88% of which appear only once. Treatment described: 19 received Ad26.COV2.S at low or high dose, single or two shots; about 5 received placebo; per-sample allocation not given. Specimen acquisition occurred on day 63 following the initial vaccine or placebo injection. This TCR was recovered from a person aged 18 to 65 who received the Ad26.COV2.S COVID-19 vaccine or a placebo. The sequenced sample was peripheral blood, obtained in a trial of Ad26.COV2.S vaccine versus placebo.

CDR3 sequence reads: CASSLVPGAGTYNEQFF. The CDR3 bases are TGTGCCAGCAGCTTAGTCCCAGGGGCAGGGACCTACAATGAGCAGTTCTTC. The chain has TRBV7-2 and TRBJ2-1, with a tentative D call TRBD1 (6 bases). With 1 base removed from V and 2 bases from J, the gap between germline ends came to 15 bases. Looked up from germline, CDR1 is SGHTA and CDR2 is FQGNSA. The CDR3 spans 17 residues.